The T cell receptor beta chain under discussion was sequenced for a study of T cell repertoires in cytomegalovirus infection. With V trimmed by 5 bases and J by 4 bases, 13 bases remained unmatched. Germline CDR1 SGHTA, CDR2 FQGNSA. This CDR3 is 16 amino acids long. This clonotype was detected many times. The antigen is unknown. TCRdb reanalysed the reads using MiXCR and keeps one entry per CDR3 protein. The sample shows some 940,000 distinct CDR3 sequences, roughly 30% of them seen only once. The material was cultured CD8+ T cells from PBMCs, obtained from culture after CMV antigen stimulation. V and J are TRBV7-2 and TRBJ2-5; TRBD1 aligns across 7 bases. This TCR came from a human donor in good health (CMV status not recorded). Some clones in this sample may be carry-over from other donors' samples. CDR3 in amino acids: CASSPRQGVLPETQYF. The CDR3 DNA reads TGTGCCAGCAGCCCTCGACAGGGAGTATTGCCAGAGACCCAGTACTTC.